This T cell receptor (beta chain) was identified during a study of shared clonotypes between healthy human individuals. Study-wide results and caveats: Exclusively blood specimens were collected; tissue repertoires likely differ. In having few donors, the study represented limited genetic and exposure-history diversity.

Between the trimmed V and J ends, which lost 5 bases and 7 bases, there was a span of 6 bases. This CDR3 has 11 amino acids. CDR1 is SGHAT, CDR2 FQNNGV, per germline. Turning to this clone: What it binds is not known.

Every subset's genomic DNA went evenly onto several immunoSEQ plates. Sequencing used immunoSEQ multiplex PCR; TCRdb keeps in-frame clones, though not all of them. The sample shows about 480,000 clones, 79% of them seen only once. The chain carries TRBV11-2 and TRBJ2-1; D gene uncertain. Sequenced: PBMCs. The clonotype originates from a middle-aged woman in good health. Some clones in this sample may be carry-over from other donors' samples. The CDR3 DNA reads TGTGCCAGCAGCCGGATAAATGAGCAGTTCTTC. Encoded protein: CASSRINEQFF.